This TCR beta chain was captured in a study of CD8 T cells in Susac syndrome. Both CD4+ and CD8+ T cells were negatively isolated, and TEMRA cells underwent FACS enrichment. Reverse transcription of about 0.45 to 1 ug RNA was performed with random hexamers. Each CDR3 protein is one row after TCRdb ran MiXCR on the immunoSEQ multiplex PCR reads. Seen here are approximately 210,000 distinct CDR3 sequences, roughly 93% observed once, and the top ten hold about 0.15%. The CDR3 spans 16 residues. CDR1 SGHTA and CDR2 FQGTGA come from the germline V gene. V was shortened by 5 bases and J by 0 bases, with 13 bases between the two germline ends.

This clonotype was obtained from a human donor with Susac syndrome. The genes are TRBV7-3 and TRBJ2-2, with D perhaps matching TRBD2 (5 bases). The sample taken for sequencing was CD4+ T cells from PBMCs. The CDR3 is CASSPQGLSNTGELFF. The CDR3 nucleotides read TGTGCCAGCAGCCCCCAAGGACTGTCGAACACCGGGGAGCTGTTTTTT. Full variable domain (rest looked up from reference TRBV7-3 and TRBJ2-2): GAGVSQTPSNKVTEKGKYVELRCDPISGHTALYWYRQSLGQGPEFLIYFQGTGAADDSGLPNDRFFAVRPEGSVSTLKIQRTERGDSAVYLCASSPQGLSNTGELFFGEGSRLTVL.